The 24 T cell receptor beta chains reported below all come from one sample, sequenced in a study of T cells in narcolepsy. Profiled with immunoSEQ multiplex PCR; TCRdb holds only in-frame clones, not every one. The table includes 8,000 to 8,500 clones, about 61% detected once. The sequenced sample was CD45RA- memory CD8+ T cells from PBMCs. The source is a human donor with narcolepsy.

The chain employs TRBV9 and TRBJ2-3; 15 positions match TRBD2. Per germline, CDR1 SGDLS and CDR2 YYNGEE. Trimming cost V 4 bases and J 0 bases; bases outside gene matches: 6. The CDR3 is made up of 18 amino acids. DNA of the CDR3: TGTGCCAGCAGCTCGGGACTAGCGGGGGGACTTAGCACAGATACGCAGTATTTT. Its protein product is CASSSGLAGGLSTDTQYF.

The V gene is TRBV27, the J gene TRBJ2-1, with 8 positions matching TRBD1. This CDR3 contains 13 residues. The V gene's germline CDR1 is MNHEY and CDR2 SMNVEV (reference sequence). J gave up 10 bases and V 7 bases, and 9 bases lay outside the gene matches. The CDR3: CASIGQGAGEQFF. The CDR3 DNA reads as TGTGCCAGCATCGGGCAGGGGGCAGGCGAGCAGTTCTTC.

This clone was seen a few times. The chain links TRBV19 to TRBJ2-2; 8 bases line up with TRBD1. Losses at the gene ends were 9 bases for V and 5 bases for J; bases not matched to a gene: 8. Per the germline V gene, CDR1 is LNHDA and CDR2 is SQIVND (reference sequence). This CDR3 region has 14 residues. The CDR3 DNA reads TGTGCCAGCCCGGGACAGGTCGAGACCGGGGAGCTGTTTTTT. Amino acids: CASPGQVETGELFF.

The rearrangement joins TRBV28 to TRBJ2-5; a possible D gene is TRBD2 (5 bases). Germline V gene data show CDR1 as MDHEN and CDR2 as SYDVKM. This CDR3 is 14 amino acids long. Between the trimmed V and J ends, which lost 3 bases and 5 bases, there was a span of 13 bases. Here the CDR3 DNA reads TGTGCCAGCAGTTTTGGTCTTCCGGGGGAGACCCAGTACTTC. This gives the protein CASSFGLPGETQYF.

The rearrangement uses TRBV2 and TRBJ2-7; D unclear. V was clipped by 5 bases and J by 2 bases, with 7 bases between them. Germline assignment: CDR1 SNHLY and CDR2 FYNNEI. The CDR3 is made up of 12 amino acids. The CDR3 region is CASSSVTYEQYF. The CDR3 nucleotides read TGTGCCAGCAGTTCCGTTACCTACGAGCAGTACTTC.

V is TRBV27 and J is TRBJ2-5; no reliable D call. Per germline, CDR1 MNHEY and CDR2 SMNVEV (reference sequence). The CDR3 has 14 residues. V was pared by 3 bases and J by 3 bases, with 11 bases between. The DNA for the CDR3 is TGTGCCAGCAGTTTCCTCAATGGGGAAGAGACCCAGTACTTC. Translated, it gives CASSFLNGEETQYF.

The genes are TRBV15 and TRBJ2-3, with 7 bases aligning to TRBD2. Germline V gives CDR1 LNHNV, CDR2 YYDKDF (reference sequence). This CDR3 has 15 amino acids. V lost 4 bases and J lost 4; bases outside the gene matches: 8. This CDR3 reads CATSKGLEGADTQYF. The CDR3 DNA reads TGTGCCACCAGCAAAGGACTAGAAGGTGCAGATACGCAGTATTTT.

The V gene is TRBV11-3, the J gene TRBJ2-5; no firm D call. This CDR3 region has 12 residues. V shed 1 base and J shed 5 bases, with 5 bases lying between them. CDR1 is SGHNT, CDR2 YENEEA, per germline. In nucleotides, the CDR3 is TGTGCCAGCAGCTTAGCGTTCGAGACCCAGTACTTC. It is translated as CASSLAFETQYF.

The chain recombines TRBV4-1 with TRBJ1-1, with TRBD1 matching 7 bases. The CDR3 sequence is 15 residues long. From germline, CDR1 is MGHRA and CDR2 YSYEKL. Trimming at V came to 1 base and at J to 3 bases, leaving 5 bases not matched to a gene. CDR3 region: CASSQVYRGYTEAFF. In DNA, the CDR3 is TGCGCCAGCAGCCAAGTATACAGGGGCTACACTGAAGCTTTCTTT.

The chain links TRBV6-6 to TRBJ1-5; 8 bases fit TRBD1. From germline, CDR1 is MNHNY and CDR2 SVGAGI (reference sequence). Trimming took 6 bases from V and 5 from J; bases not matched to a gene: 6. This CDR3 comprises 14 residues. DNA of the CDR3: TGTGCCAGCAGCTTAGGACAGGGTGATCAGCCCCAGCATTTT. This sequence encodes CASSLGQGDQPQHF.

The table lists this clone with a count of one. Given a far larger clone just one base away, this is likely a sequencing read error. The DNA for the CDR3 is TGTGCCAGCAGCCAAGATCTGGGGACAGGGGTAGTCTACGAGCAGTACTTC. This codes for CASSQDLGTGVVYEQYF. The chain uses TRBV14 and TRBJ2-7, with TRBD1 identical over 10 bases. Germline V CDR1 and CDR2: SGHDN, FVKESK. CDR3 size: 17 residues. Losses at the gene ends were 0 bases for V and 3 bases for J; bases not matched to a gene: 8.

This clone was picked up a small number of times. DNA for the CDR3: TGCGCCAGCCGAATTGGGACAGGACCCTACACTGAAGCTTTCTTT. Translating it yields CASRIGTGPYTEAFF. The chain couples TRBV4-1 to TRBJ1-1; 8 nucleotides line up with TRBD1. The V and J ends lost 8 bases and 3 bases, in that order; junction bases with no gene match: 11. Germline values: CDR1 MGHRA, CDR2 YSYEKL. There are 15 residues in the CDR3.

This sequence joins TRBV10-2 and TRBJ1-3, with D perhaps matching TRBD1 (5 bases). This CDR3 region has 15 residues. Germline CDR1 WSHSY, CDR2 SAAADI. Trimming cost V 2 bases and J 2 bases, with 10 bases left between them. In DNA, the CDR3 is TGCGCCAGCAGTGAGACCGGGACTACTGGAAACACCATATATTTT. Amino acid sequence: CASSETGTTGNTIYF.

V usage is TRBV6-1 and J usage is TRBJ1-2; 8 positions match TRBD1. V gave up 5 bases and J gave up 5 bases; unmatched junction bases: 1. Germline loops: CDR1 MNHNS, CDR2 SASEGT. The CDR3 is 12 residues long. The CDR3 region has the DNA TGTGCCAGCAGTCGGACAGGGTATGGCTACACCTTC. Its protein is CASSRTGYGYTF.

CDR3 protein: CASSPGRDLRGGGGELFF. CDR3 DNA sequence: TGTGCCAGCAGCCCAGGTCGTGACCTCCGAGGAGGGGGCGGGGAGCTGTTTTTT. V usage is TRBV5-6 and J usage is TRBJ2-2; D might be TRBD1 or TRBD2, each matching 6 bases. V was shortened by 4 bases and J by 7 bases, with 26 bases between the two germline ends. This CDR3 has 18 amino acids. Germline V gene data show CDR1 as SGHDT and CDR2 as YYEEEE.

The V call is TRBV7-9, the J call TRBJ1-1; 7 bases are shared with TRBD1. Germline V gene data show CDR1 as SEHNR and CDR2 as FQNEAQ (reference sequence). The CDR3 has 15 residues. V lost 5 bases, J lost 1 base, and 7 bases stayed unmatched. Written as DNA, the CDR3 is TGTGCCAGCAGCCCCACCGGGACAGCGAACACTGAAGCTTTCTTT. This codes for CASSPTGTANTEAFF.

The V call is TRBV28, the J call TRBJ1-2; the D gene is possibly TRBD1 (6 bases). CDR1 MDHEN and CDR2 SYDVKM come from the germline V gene. V was shortened by 9 bases and J by 5 bases, with 16 bases between the two germline ends. The CDR3 has 13 amino acids. CDR3 protein: CARRGGQGYGYTF. The CDR3 region has the DNA TGTGCCAGGAGAGGGGGGCAGGGTTATGGCTACACCTTC.

The chain uses TRBV10-2 and TRBJ2-1; 12 bases align to TRBD2. J gave up 15 bases and V 8 bases, and 11 bases lay outside the gene matches. This CDR3 has 13 residues. Germline values: CDR1 WSHSY, CDR2 SAAADI. The CDR3 coding sequence is TGCGCCAGCGCTTCTAGCGGGGGGGGCTCCAGGTTCTTC. Translation: CASASSGGGSRFF.

V gene TRBV6-5 combines with J gene TRBJ2-7; TRBD2 is a possible D gene (6 bases). The CDR3 consists of 14 residues. The V end was cut by 7 bases, the J end by 6 bases, with 19 bases between. Germline V gene sequence: CDR1 MNHEY, CDR2 SVGAGI. Here the CDR3 reads CASTRRGAGIEQYF. The CDR3 DNA reads TGTGCCAGCACCCGTAGGGGCGCGGGAATCGAGCAGTACTTC.

This clone rates as large. The genes are TRBV28 and TRBJ2-3; 10 bases line up with TRBD1. V lost 6 bases to trimming and J lost 4 bases; unmatched junction nucleotides: 4. CDR3 length: 14 amino acids. The germline CDR1 and CDR2 sequences are MDHEN and SYDVKM. CDR3 in amino acids: CASSPDRGPDTQYF. The CDR3 DNA is TGTGCCAGCAGCCCCGACAGGGGGCCAGATACGCAGTATTTT.

The CDR3 DNA reads as TGTGCCAGCAGCAGCGGGACTAGCGCTTCGGATACGCAGTATTTT. As protein: CASSSGTSASDTQYF. The gene calls are TRBV7-3 and TRBJ2-3, with 10 bases matching TRBD2. There are 15 residues in the CDR3. Germline CDR1 SGHTA, CDR2 FQGTGA. The V segment lost 5 bases and the J segment 6 bases; nucleotides outside the gene matches: 8.

The chain couples TRBV6-4 to TRBJ2-3; 11 bases are shared with TRBD2. V lost 5 bases and J lost 11; bases outside the gene matches: 12. This CDR3 has 15 residues. CDR1 and CDR2 from the germline V gene are MRHNA and SNTAGT. Written as DNA, the CDR3 is TGTGCCAGCAGTTTAGCGGGGGGGATCGAGATACAGCAGTATTTT. Its protein is CASSLAGGIEIQQYF.

In regard to this clone: Possible read error: a much larger clone is one base away. V and J are TRBV30 and TRBJ1-1; D call uncertain. This CDR3 spans 12 amino acids. From germline, CDR1 is GTSNPN and CDR2 SVGIG (reference sequence). CDR3 amino acids: CSWRTANTEAFF. CDR3 DNA sequence: TGTTCCTGGAGAACGGCGAACACTGAAGCTTTCTTT.

In its sample, this clone was seen once. The chain couples TRBV5-1 to TRBJ1-2, with 9 bases fitting TRBD1. J was trimmed by 7 bases and V by 3 bases; bases with no gene match: 4. The length of the CDR3 is 13 residues. CDR1 SGHRS and CDR2 YFSETQ come from the germline V gene. The CDR3 region is CASSYGTGFGYTF. DNA for the CDR3: TGCGCCAGCAGCTATGGGACAGGGTTTGGCTACACCTTC.